This T cell receptor (beta chain) emerged from a study of T cell clones after liver transplantation. Overall study findings and caveats: A significant post-transplant drop in circulating graft-donor-reactive CD4 TCRbeta sequences occurred in most of the 8 subjects.

Produced via immunoSEQ multiplex PCR; TCRdb's table is partial and in-frame only. The table shows 50,000 or so clones, with about 90% occurring only once. With V trimmed by 5 bases and J by 7 bases, 6 bases remained unmatched. Germline CDR1 PRHDT, CDR2 FYEKMQ (reference sequence). CDR3 length equals 15 residues. In regard to this clone: Its antigen is currently unknown.

The rearrangement uses TRBV13 and TRBJ2-3; 13 nucleotides line up with TRBD2. This clonotype was obtained from a human patient who received a liver transplant. Some T cells may be graft donor cells. The sequences come from CD8+ T cells from blood, collected 12 months after liver transplant. The CDR3 loop is CASSHTSGRANTQYF. The CDR3 DNA reads as TGTGCCAGCAGCCATACTAGCGGGAGGGCAAATACGCAGTATTTT. The full variable domain, its missing parts supplied by reference TRBV13 and TRBJ2-3, is AAGVIQSPRHLIKEKRETATLKCYPIPRHDTVYWYQQGPGQDPQFLISFYEKMQSDKGSIPDRFSAQQFSDYHSELNMSSLELGDSALYFCASSHTSGRANTQYFGPGTRLTVL.